Following are 6 T cell receptor beta chains from one sample sequenced in a study of cytotoxic CD8 clonotypes in ibrutinib-treated CLL. TCRdb keeps only in-frame clones here, not all; method: immunoSEQ multiplex PCR. Among fewer than 300,000 clones listed, approximately 76% were seen once. The material was PBMCs, obtained at disease progression, from a patient treated with ibrutinib. The receptors were gathered from a human donor with chronic lymphocytic leukemia.

V usage is TRBV25-1 and J usage is TRBJ2-5; weak D call: TRBD1 (6 bases). This CDR3 contains 15 residues. Germline V gene data show CDR1 as MGHDK and CDR2 as SYGVNS. With 1 base removed from V and 3 bases from J, the gap between germline ends came to 12 bases. DNA for the CDR3: TGTGCCAGCAGTGAATTTCGGCCAGGGGAAGAGACCCAGTACTTC. Amino acids: CASSEFRPGEETQYF.

V and J are TRBV13 and TRBJ1-2; D unresolved. This CDR3 has 12 amino acids. Germline lookup yields CDR1 PRHDT and CDR2 FYEKMQ (reference sequence). V lost 8 bases and J lost 8, with 15 bases in between. CDR3 DNA: TGTGCCAGCTCCATATCTGGCGGCGGCTACACCTTC. Encoded protein: CASSISGGGYTF.

Concerning this clone itself: The same CDR3 is also encoded by other DNA sequences in this sample. This chain uses TRBV9 with TRBJ2-2, with TRBD2 as a possible D gene (6 bases). The CDR3 spans 12 residues. CDR1 SGDLS and CDR2 YYNGEE come from the germline V gene. V gave up 2 bases and J gave up 8 bases, with 7 bases separating them. The DNA for the CDR3 is TGTGCCAGCAGCGTGGGAGGTGGGGAGCTGTTTTTT. It yields the protein CASSVGGGELFF.

The V and J genes are TRBV5-1 and TRBJ2-5, with 7 bases aligning to TRBD2. V dropped 4 bases and J dropped 4; count of bases not matched to a gene: 7. CDR3 size: 14 residues. In germline, CDR1 is SGHRS, CDR2 YFSETQ. DNA for the CDR3: TGCGCCAGCAGCCGGGGGGATGGATCAGAGACCCAGTACTTC. Its translation: CASSRGDGSETQYF.

This clone turned up a few times. The rearrangement uses TRBV7-9 and TRBJ1-2; the D is unclear. The CDR3 loop spans 14 amino acids. CDR1 is SEHNR, CDR2 FQNEAQ, per germline (reference sequence). V shed 1 base and J shed 4 bases, with 10 bases lying between them. This chain's CDR3 is CASSLVQPAYGYTF. The CDR3 nucleotides are TGTGCCAGCAGCTTAGTTCAGCCAGCCTATGGCTACACCTTC.

The V gene is TRBV4-2, the J gene TRBJ2-1; D is unresolved. Trimming pared 0 bases from V and 3 bases from J, leaving 9 bases between. Germline V gene lookup returns CDR1 LGHNA and CDR2 YNFKEQ. This CDR3 contains 15 residues. CDR3 in DNA: TGTGCCAGCAGCCAAGATCGCGCCTTCTACAATGAGCAGTTCTTC. Protein: CASSQDRAFYNEQFF.